These T cell receptor beta chains were read from a single sample in a study of blood T cell repertoires in COVID-19. The repertoire was sequenced with immunoSEQ multiplex PCR; TCRdb's copy has only in-frame clones and lacks some. The table includes around 300,000 clones, 65% to 90% detected once. Input material: peripheral blood. All receptors come from a woman aged 70-85 years with COVID-19, enrolled during active disease. Each CDR3 is given with its conserved first and last residue. Each record gives: D gene, J gene, V gene, clone size, CDR3 length, CDR3 DNA, CDR3 protein. A D gene is named only where the DNA matches it firmly. Rows may omit the clone size; those that give it use once, few, many or a size class.

D: TRBD2
J: TRBJ2-7
V: TRBV4-3
size: NA
length: 15
DNA: TGCGCCAGCAGTCAACTAGCGGGTGGAACCTACGAGCAGTACTTC
CDR3: CASSQLAGGTYEQYF

D: NA
J: TRBJ1-6
V: TRBV7-9
size: NA
length: 14
DNA: TGTGCCAGCAGCTCTCAGGGGAAGGAATCACCCCTCCACTTT
CDR3: CASSSQGKESPLHF

D: NA
J: TRBJ2-3
V: TRBV4-2
size: NA
length: 15
DNA: TGTGCCAGCAGCCAAGTAGCAGAAAGCACAGATACGCAGTATTTT
CDR3: CASSQVAESTDTQYF

D: NA
J: TRBJ1-6
V: TRBV6-5
size: NA
length: 14
DNA: TGTGCCAGCAGGATGTTTACTCGGAATTCACCCCTCCACTTT
CDR3: CASRMFTRNSPLHF

D: NA
J: TRBJ2-2
V: TRBV9
size: NA
length: 14
DNA: TGTGCCAGCAGACCGGGGGGCCCCACCGGGGAGCTGTTTTTT
CDR3: CASRPGGPTGELFF

D: NA
J: TRBJ2-1
V: TRBV7-2
size: NA
length: 13
DNA: TGTGCCAGCAGCTTGAGCTCCTACAATGAGCAGTTCTTC
CDR3: CASSLSSYNEQFF

D: TRBD1
J: TRBJ1-1
V: TRBV10-2
size: NA
length: 17
DNA: TGCGCCAGCAGTGAGTTCCCCGGACAGGGGGTGGGGGCTGAAGCTTTCTTT
CDR3: CASSEFPGQGVGAEAFF

D: TRBD1
J: TRBJ1-2
V: TRBV5-4
size: NA
length: 15
DNA: TGTGCCAGCAGATTTATAGGGGACAGGGTCCCTGGCTACACCTTC
CDR3: CASRFIGDRVPGYTF

D: TRBD2
J: TRBJ2-5
V: TRBV9
size: NA
length: 16
DNA: TGTGCCAGCAGCGTAGAGAATAGCGGGGGGTTTGAGACCCAGTACTTC
CDR3: CASSVENSGGFETQYF

D: NA
J: TRBJ1-6
V: TRBV30
size: NA
length: 14
DNA: TGTGCCTGGAAACGAGGTTATGGGAATTCACCCCTCCACTTT
CDR3: CAWKRGYGNSPLHF

D: TRBD1
J: TRBJ2-1
V: TRBV4-2
size: NA
length: 16
DNA: TGTGCCAGCAGCCAAAAACAGGGGGTGTCCTACAATGAGCAGTTCTTC
CDR3: CASSQKQGVSYNEQFF

D: TRBD1
J: TRBJ2-7
V: TRBV3-1/TRBV3-2
size: NA
length: 14
DNA: TGTGCCAGCAGCCAGGACAGGTTCTCCTACGAGCAGTACTTC
CDR3: CASSQDRFSYEQYF

D: NA
J: TRBJ2-5
V: TRBV15
size: NA
length: 14
DNA: TGTGCCACCAGCAGAGATGTGGGCGCCGAGGGCCAGTACTTC
CDR3: CATSRDVGAEGQYF

D: NA
J: TRBJ1-4
V: TRBV2
size: NA
length: 15
DNA: TGTGCCAGCAGCGGGATCGAGACAACTAATGAAAAACTGTTTTTT
CDR3: CASSGIETTNEKLFF

D: NA
J: TRBJ2-7
V: TRBV2
size: NA
length: 13
DNA: TGTGCCAGCAGTGAAGCCGGTGTCTACGAGCAGTACTTC
CDR3: CASSEAGVYEQYF

D: NA
J: TRBJ2-7
V: TRBV7-2
size: NA
length: 13
DNA: TGTGCCAGCAGGAAGGGGGACCTCTACGAGCAGTACTTC
CDR3: CASRKGDLYEQYF

D: NA
J: TRBJ1-5
V: TRBV6-2/TRBV6-3
size: NA
length: 14
DNA: TGTGCCAGCAGCGACGGGGGACCTCCCCGGCCCCAGCATTTT
CDR3: CASSDGGPPRPQHF

D: NA
J: TRBJ1-2
V: TRBV4-3
size: NA
length: 16
DNA: TGCGCCAGCAGCCAAGATGAGGCGCCACAAAACTATGGCTACACCTTC
CDR3: CASSQDEAPQNYGYTF

D: NA
J: TRBJ1-2
V: TRBV7-3
size: NA
length: 15
DNA: TGTGCCAGCAGCTTAAGACCCGACAGGCCGGATGGCTACACCTTC
CDR3: CASSLRPDRPDGYTF

D: NA
J: TRBJ1-1
V: TRBV18
size: NA
length: 13
DNA: TGTGCCAGCTCATCTCAGGCCCACACTGAAGCTTTCTTT
CDR3: CASSSQAHTEAFF

D: NA
J: TRBJ1-6
V: TRBV28
size: NA
length: 12
DNA: TGTGCCAGCAGTTTGCAGGGCTCACCCCTCCACTTT
CDR3: CASSLQGSPLHF

D: NA
J: TRBJ2-1
V: TRBV5-1
size: NA
length: 15
DNA: TGCGCCAGCATCCCGACTGCGGGGTCAAATCGGGAGCAGTTCTTC
CDR3: CASIPTAGSNREQFF

D: NA
J: TRBJ1-1
V: TRBV7-9
size: few
length: 16
DNA: TGTGCCAGCAGCGATACAGGGTTTTCGTCCCTCACTGAAGCTTTCTTT
CDR3: CASSDTGFSSLTEAFF

D: NA
J: TRBJ1-4
V: TRBV3-1/TRBV3-2
size: NA
length: 14
DNA: TGTGCCAGCAGCCTGGGCCAAGAAAATGAAAAACTGTTTTTT
CDR3: CASSLGQENEKLFF

D: NA
J: TRBJ1-4
V: TRBV27
size: NA
length: 12
DNA: TGTGCCACCGGGGAATGGGGTGAAAAACTGTTTTTT
CDR3: CATGEWGEKLFF

D: NA
J: TRBJ2-5
V: TRBV3-1/TRBV3-2
size: NA
length: 15
DNA: TGTGCCAGCAGCCAAGAGGAAGGGGGACAAGAGACCCAGTACTTC
CDR3: CASSQEEGGQETQYF

D: NA
J: TRBJ1-2
V: TRBV11-2
size: NA
length: 13
DNA: TGTGCCAGCAGCCTTGGGCCCAACTATGGCTACACCTTC
CDR3: CASSLGPNYGYTF

D: TRBD1
J: TRBJ1-2
V: TRBV20-1
size: once
length: 14
DNA: TGCAGTGCTAGTTTGGCTGACAGGGGGATAGGCTACACCTTC
CDR3: CSASLADRGIGYTF

D: TRBD2
J: TRBJ2-7
V: TRBV5-6
size: NA
length: 15
DNA: TGTGCCAGCTATGATCAGCGGGGGGCCACCTACGAGCAGTACTTC
CDR3: CASYDQRGATYEQYF

D: TRBD1
J: TRBJ1-6
V: TRBV10-3
size: NA
length: 17
DNA: TGTGCCATCAGTGCACAGGGGCCAAGCTCCTATAATTCACCCCTCCACTTT
CDR3: CAISAQGPSSYNSPLHF

D: NA
J: TRBJ2-3
V: TRBV9
size: NA
length: 16
DNA: TGTGCCAGCAGCGTAGTCGGCGAGGGCCCCACAGATACGCAGTATTTT
CDR3: CASSVVGEGPTDTQYF

D: TRBD1
J: TRBJ2-7
V: TRBV6-6
size: NA
length: 14
DNA: TGTGCCAGCAGTTCAGGACAGGGGGTCTACGAGCAGTACTTC
CDR3: CASSSGQGVYEQYF

D: TRBD1
J: TRBJ2-7
V: TRBV10-3
size: NA
length: 17
DNA: TGTGCCATCAGTGATCCAGCCAGGACAGGGGGCACTTACGAGCAGTACTTC
CDR3: CAISDPARTGGTYEQYF

D: NA
J: TRBJ2-1
V: TRBV24-1
size: few
length: 15
DNA: TGTGCCCTGATCTTCCCGAGGACTTTCTACAATGAGCAGTTCTTC
CDR3: CALIFPRTFYNEQFF

D: NA
J: TRBJ2-1
V: TRBV27
size: NA
length: 11
DNA: TGTGCCAGCAGACGCCTAAGTGAGCAGTTCTTC
CDR3: CASRRLSEQFF

D: TRBD1
J: TRBJ1-1
V: TRBV19
size: NA
length: 16
DNA: TGTGCCAGTAGTAGTGGGACAGGGGTAAGGAACACTGAAGCTTTCTTT
CDR3: CASSSGTGVRNTEAFF